This T cell receptor (beta chain) was retrieved from a study of blood T cell repertoires in COVID-19. Some clones are missing from TCRdb's copy, which holds only in-frame ones; the method was immunoSEQ multiplex PCR. The sample contains more than 250,000 clones, about 87% of which appear only once. The CDR3 extends over 13 amino acids. Germline assignment: CDR1 MNHEY and CDR2 SVGAGI. V dropped 4 bases and J dropped 4 bases, with 10 bases sitting between them. Sequenced sample: peripheral blood. The chain has TRBV6-5 and TRBJ1-2; D is unclear. This clonotype was obtained from a woman in her twenties or thirties with COVID-19, enrolled during active disease. CDR3 protein: CASSSLTSYGYTF. DNA for the CDR3: TGTGCCAGCAGTTCCTTGACAAGCTATGGCTACACCTTC.